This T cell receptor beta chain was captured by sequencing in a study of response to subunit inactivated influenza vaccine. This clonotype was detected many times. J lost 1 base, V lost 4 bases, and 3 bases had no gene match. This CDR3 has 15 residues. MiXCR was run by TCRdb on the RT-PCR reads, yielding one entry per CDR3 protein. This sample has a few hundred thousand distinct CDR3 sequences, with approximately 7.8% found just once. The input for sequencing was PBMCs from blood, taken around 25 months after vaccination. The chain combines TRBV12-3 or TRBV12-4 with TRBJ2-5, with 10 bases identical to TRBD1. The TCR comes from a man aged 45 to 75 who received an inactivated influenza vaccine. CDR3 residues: CASSSGQGTQETQYF. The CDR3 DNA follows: TGTGCCAGCAGTTCGGGACAGGGGACCCAAGAGACCCAGTACTTC.